The sequence of this TCR beta chain was determined in a study of T cells in Graves' hyperthyroidism and ophthalmopathy. Whole-study findings and limits: A median approximately 6.5 months before onset, the model predicted ophthalmopathy.

RNA transcripts provided the source from which TCR beta CDR3 regions were amplified. The HTBI primer set was used in a first-round RT-PCR of the TCR CDR3. TCRdb ran MiXCR on the multiplex PCR reads and lists one entry per CDR3 protein. The sample has hundreds of thousands of distinct CDR3 sequences, about a sixth seen once. V dropped 3 bases and J dropped 6; count of bases not matched to a gene: 1. The CDR3 is made up of 13 amino acids. Germline V gene data show CDR1 as SGHAT and CDR2 as FQNNGV. This clonotype was detected ten times or more. Its antigen is still unknown. Hyperthyroidism patients were newly diagnosed, had disease duration under 2 months, and were aged 18 to 65 years.

This sequence was found in a woman aged 30 to 39 with Graves' hyperthyroidism. The source material was blood. This chain connects TRBV11-2 to TRBJ2-1, with 8 bases aligning to TRBD1. The CDR3 is CASSFGQGNEQFF. CDR3 sequence (DNA): TGTGCCAGCAGCTTCGGACAGGGCAATGAGCAGTTCTTC.